This T cell receptor beta chain is drawn from a study of molecular identifiers for immune sequencing clone quantification. This clonotype appeared a few times. From the PCR reads, TCRdb called clonotypes with MiXCR, one entry per CDR3 protein. This table holds more than 300,000 distinct CDR3 sequences, around a fifth found once. The clonotype was recovered from a human donor in good health. Some libraries in this study had Jurkat cell RNA spiked in. The sample consisted of naive CD8+ T cells from blood, with Jurkat cell RNA spiked in. This sample's subset: FACS-sorted CD8+CD4-CCR7+CD45RA+ naive T cells.

The CDR3 loop reads CASSYSPSGASYEQYF. The CDR3 nucleotides read TGTGCCAGCAGTTACTCGCCTAGCGGGGCATCCTACGAGCAGTACTTC. The gene calls are TRBV6-5 and TRBJ2-7; 9 nucleotides line up with TRBD2. Germline V CDR1 and CDR2: MNHEY, SVGAGI. This CDR3 spans 16 amino acids. V was pared by 0 bases and J by 1 base, with 4 bases of the junction left unmatched.